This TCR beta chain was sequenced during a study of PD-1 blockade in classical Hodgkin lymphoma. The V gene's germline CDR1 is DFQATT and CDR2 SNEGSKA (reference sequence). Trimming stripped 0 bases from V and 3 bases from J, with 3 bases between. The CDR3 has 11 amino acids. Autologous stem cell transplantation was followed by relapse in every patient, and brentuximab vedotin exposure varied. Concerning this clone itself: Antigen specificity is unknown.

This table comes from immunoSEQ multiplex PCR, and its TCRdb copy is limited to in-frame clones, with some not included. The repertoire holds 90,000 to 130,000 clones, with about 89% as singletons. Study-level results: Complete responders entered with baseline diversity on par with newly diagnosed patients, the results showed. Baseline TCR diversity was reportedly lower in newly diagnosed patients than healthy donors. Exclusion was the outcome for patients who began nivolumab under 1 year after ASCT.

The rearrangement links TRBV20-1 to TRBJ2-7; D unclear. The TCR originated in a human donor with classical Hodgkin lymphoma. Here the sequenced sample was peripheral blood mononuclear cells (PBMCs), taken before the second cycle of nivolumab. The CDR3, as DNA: TGCAGTGCTAGAGATTTCTACGAGCAGTACTTC. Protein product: CSARDFYEQYF.